The 20 T cell receptor beta chains below were found in one sample sequenced in a study of CD8+ T cells in alopecia areata. Treatment described: oral pan-JAK inhibitor, 5-10 mg twice daily. Reverse transcribed after extraction, RNA yielded cDNA as the sequencing template. The data were produced by immunoSEQ multiplex PCR, yet TCRdb's version contains in-frame clones alone and is incomplete. The sample shows 130,000 or so clones, more than 85% of them seen only once. Sequencing used CD8+ T cells sorted from blood, obtained at week 4, from a patient treated with tofacitinib. Receptors originate from a human donor with alopecia areata.

V and J are TRBV13 and TRBJ2-7; 7 bases line up with TRBD1. Germline CDR1 is PRHDT and CDR2 is FYEKMQ (reference sequence). Trimming at V came to 4 bases and at J to 3 bases, leaving 9 bases not matched to a gene. This CDR3 is built from 15 residues. The CDR3 bases are TGTGCCAGCAGCTCATTCCGGGACAGCAGCTACGAGCAGTACTTC. This sequence encodes CASSSFRDSSYEQYF.

This clone has a single count. The chain links TRBV7-8 to TRBJ2-7; unclear D gene. The length of the CDR3 is 13 residues. The V gene's germline CDR1 is SGHVS and CDR2 FQNEAQ. Between the trimmed V and J ends, which lost 0 bases and 2 bases, there was a span of 5 bases. CDR3 DNA sequence: TGTGCCAGCAGCTTAGCGCAGCCCTACGAGCAGTACTTC. As protein: CASSLAQPYEQYF.

With respect to this clone: The sample carries other DNA sequences with the same CDR3. The rearrangement uses TRBV6-5 and TRBJ2-3; a weak D match, TRBD2 (5 bases). This CDR3 is built from 15 residues. Germline-derived CDR1 and CDR2 are MNHEY and SVGAGI. The V and J ends lost 0 bases and 3 bases respectively, with 10 bases between them. The CDR3 spells CASSYSPGGTDTQYF. Written as DNA, the CDR3 is TGTGCCAGCAGTTACTCGCCGGGCGGGACAGATACGCAGTATTTT.

The V and J genes are TRBV7-9 and TRBJ2-1; weak D call: TRBD2 (7 bases). Germline loops: CDR1 SEHNR, CDR2 FQNEAQ (reference sequence). The CDR3 runs 14 residues. Trimming took off 5 bases at V and 7 bases at J, with 15 bases between the two ends. CDR3 protein: CASSPGLGGNEQFF. The DNA for the CDR3 is TGTGCCAGCAGCCCAGGACTAGGGGGAAATGAGCAGTTCTTC.

J is TRBJ2-3 and V is TRBV2; possibly TRBD2 for D (5 bases). CDR1 is SNHLY, CDR2 FYNNEI, per germline. The length of the CDR3 is 22 residues. V was clipped by 0 bases and J by 6 bases, with 34 bases between them. The CDR3 region is CASSEALPGLIDGSAAKDTQYF. DNA of the CDR3: TGTGCCAGCAGTGAAGCGCTTCCTGGACTCATTGATGGATCCGCGGCCAAGGATACGCAGTATTTT.

The V and J genes are TRBV7-8 and TRBJ2-1, with D perhaps matching TRBD1 (6 bases). Germline V CDR1 and CDR2: SGHVS, FQNEAQ. The CDR3 is 12 residues long. Deletions cut 3 bases from V and 10 bases from J, with 10 bases between. This chain's CDR3 is CASSFRGREQFF. The DNA of the CDR3 is TGTGCCAGCAGCTTCAGGGGTAGAGAGCAGTTCTTC.

J is TRBJ2-7 and V is TRBV2; possibly TRBD1 for D (6 bases). The germline V gene encodes CDR1 SNHLY and CDR2 FYNNEI. This CDR3 has 12 residues. Trimming pared 6 bases from V and 3 bases from J, leaving 9 bases between. CDR3 loop: CASRRGYYEQYF. The CDR3 region has the DNA TGTGCCAGCAGAAGGGGGTACTACGAGCAGTACTTC. Using reference TRBV2 and TRBJ2-7 for the parts outside the CDR3, the full variable domain is EPEVTQTPSHQVTQMGQEVILRCVPISNHLYFYWYRQILGQKVEFLVSFYNNEISEKSEIFDDQFSVERPDGSNFTLKIRSTKLEDSAMYFCASRRGYYEQYFGPGTRLTVT.

The chain has TRBV4-2 and TRBJ2-1, with 10 nucleotides matching TRBD2. The CDR3 contains 16 residues. Germline V lookup: CDR1 LGHNA, CDR2 YNFKEQ. V lost 3 bases to trimming and J lost 4 bases; unmatched junction nucleotides: 6. The CDR3 DNA reads as TGTGCCAGCAGCCATGAAGCGGGGGGGATATACAATGAGCAGTTCTTC. It translates to CASSHEAGGIYNEQFF.

This clone is a singleton in its sample. The rearrangement joins TRBV18 to TRBJ2-1; tentative D call: TRBD2 (5 bases). V gave up 2 bases and J gave up 0 bases, with 14 bases separating them. CDR1 and CDR2 (germline): KGHSH, LQKENI. This CDR3 contains 17 residues. The CDR3 DNA follows: TGTGCCAGCTCACCAATTTCCGGGGAGAGCTCCTACAATGAGCAGTTCTTC. This translates into CASSPISGESSYNEQFF.

The table lists this clone with a count of one. The chain carries TRBV27 and TRBJ1-1; D ambiguous. The CDR3 has 14 residues. The ends were cut back, 9 bases at V and 0 bases at J, with 14 bases in the middle. Germline assignment: CDR1 MNHEY and CDR2 SMNVEV (reference sequence). DNA for the CDR3: TGTGCCAGTTTCCGTGTAGGGCTGAACACTGAAGCTTTCTTT. Translated, it gives CASFRVGLNTEAFF.

V gene TRBV27 combines with J gene TRBJ2-3; 7 nucleotides align to TRBD2. This CDR3 is 15 amino acids long. With V trimmed by 4 bases and J by 0 bases, 4 bases remained unmatched. From germline, CDR1 is MNHEY and CDR2 SMNVEV (reference sequence). The CDR3 reads CASSYGRLSTDTQYF. The CDR3, as DNA: TGTGCCAGCAGTTACGGGAGGCTGAGCACAGATACGCAGTATTTT.

The chain carries TRBV29-1 and TRBJ1-3; D remains unclear. Trimming cost V 4 bases and J 1 base, with 5 bases left between them. This CDR3 region has 12 residues. Germline V CDR1 and CDR2: SQVTM, ANQGSEA. The CDR3 region has the DNA TGCAGCGTTGTCGTTTCTGGAAACACCATATATTTT. Residues: CSVVVSGNTIYF.

V gene TRBV5-1 combines with J gene TRBJ1-5; D remains ambiguous. Germline V lookup: CDR1 SGHRS, CDR2 YFSETQ. V shed 1 base and J shed 2 bases, with 13 bases lying between them. The CDR3 has 16 residues. CDR3 nucleotide sequence: TGCGCCAGCAGCTTGTTGCCAGGAGGAGGCAATCAGCCCCAGCATTTT. Translation gives CASSLLPGGGNQPQHF.

This clone was seen more than once but under ten times. The chain couples TRBV12-5 to TRBJ2-1; D uncertain. Germline V gene sequence: CDR1 LGHNT, CDR2 FRNRAP. The CDR3 sequence is 13 residues long. The V end lost 4 bases, the J end lost 8 bases, and 12 bases lay between the germline ends. CDR3 sequence (DNA): TGTGCTAGTGGTTCCCCCCTAGGTGATGAGCAGTTCTTC. It specifies CASGSPLGDEQFF.

V is TRBV4-2 and J is TRBJ1-4; 9 nucleotides match TRBD1. The V segment lost 2 bases and the J segment 8 bases; nucleotides outside the gene matches: 6. This CDR3 is 15 amino acids long. Germline V CDR1 and CDR2: LGHNA, YNFKEQ. CDR3 loop: CASSQQGQGREKLFF. DNA of the CDR3: TGTGCCAGCAGCCAACAGGGACAGGGCCGGGAAAAACTGTTTTTT.

V usage is TRBV30 and J usage is TRBJ2-1; D ambiguous. Germline-derived CDR1 and CDR2 are GTSNPN and SVGIG (reference sequence). The CDR3 has 10 residues. V was shortened by 2 bases and J by 8 bases, with 4 bases between the two germline ends. The CDR3 loop is CAWSIDEQFF. The DNA for the CDR3 is TGTGCCTGGAGTATCGATGAGCAGTTCTTC. Complete variable domain (other parts from reference TRBV30 and TRBJ2-1): SQTIHQWPATLVQPVGSPLSLECTVEGTSNPNLYWYRQAAGRGLQLLFYSVGIGQISSEVPQNLSASRPQDRQFILSSKKLLLSDSGFYLCAWSIDEQFFGPGTRLTVL.

The J gene is TRBJ2-1, the V gene TRBV7-3; either TRBD1 or TRBD2 may fit D (5 bases each). CDR1 and CDR2 (germline): SGHTA, FQGTGA. The V end lost 2 bases, the J end lost 1 base, and 9 bases lay between the germline ends. The CDR3 contains 15 residues. The CDR3 nucleotides read TGTGCCAGCAGCTTAGAGGGGTTGTCCTACAATGAGCAGTTCTTC. Encoded protein: CASSLEGLSYNEQFF.

The rearrangement joins TRBV29-1 to TRBJ2-3; perhaps TRBD1 as D (5 bases). The germline V gene has CDR1 SQVTM and CDR2 ANQGSEA. The CDR3 spans 13 residues. Trimming cost V 3 bases and J 5 bases, with 12 bases left between them. For the CDR3, the DNA is TGCAGCGTTGATGGCAGGGTTGAAGATACGCAGTATTTT. It yields the protein CSVDGRVEDTQYF.

The V and J genes are TRBV9 and TRBJ2-7; weak D call: TRBD1 (6 bases). Germline CDR1 is SGDLS and CDR2 is YYNGEE. CDR3 length: 14 amino acids. Trimming left V 1 base short and J 0 bases short, with 8 bases between. As DNA, the CDR3 is TGTGCCAGCAGCGTACAGGGGTCCTCCTACGAGCAGTACTTC. It specifies CASSVQGSSYEQYF.

The chain is built from TRBV29-1 and TRBJ2-1, with D unclear. V lost 2 bases and J lost 14, with 13 bases in between. Germline V CDR1 and CDR2: SQVTM, ANQGSEA. CDR3 length: 11 residues. The CDR3 region has the DNA TGCAGCGTTGAATTCGGGCAGGACGAGTTCTTC. Translated, it gives CSVEFGQDEFF.